This TCR beta chain comes out of a study of blood T cell repertoires in COVID-19 (dated by TCRdb to 2018 to 2021). With regard to the full study: Samples covering the acute and convalescent phases of COVID-19 were provided by collaborators in the United States, Italy and Spain. The prospective study material was composed of cDNA or gDNA derived from T cells, B-cell-depleted T cells, or PBMCs. The dataset comprised deeply sampled blood TCRbeta repertoires from subjects exposed to, actively infected with, or recovered from COVID-19. The repertoires were released in a freely available public database meant as a resource for research on the immune response to SARS-CoV-2. The samples were drawn from the first 160 participants of the ongoing ImmuneRACE study and from 1,254 subjects provided by 6 global collaborators. Sample metadata almost always included a de-identified subject ID, COVID-19 status, age in years and sex. Where available, HLA class I and class II types were obtained from metadata supplied by the sample provider rather than from assay-based typing. General study outcomes and caveats: The amount of clinical and demographic metadata varied by source and participant and was provided uncurated.

Comment on this clone: The antigen it binds to is not known. It has no much larger one-base neighbor in the sample; base qualities were not kept.

TCRbeta CDR3 regions were amplified from genomic DNA using the immunoSEQ Assay, a bias-controlled multiplex PCR. From the authors' description of their analysis: Nucleated cell counts per sample were estimated from amplification of reference gene primers within the assay. To quantify the absolute abundance of each unique TCRbeta CDR3 rearrangement, sequence reads were collapsed and filtered. For each sample, productive Simpson clonality was calculated as the square root of Simpson's diversity index across productive rearrangements. This is the immuneACCESS table as TCRdb keeps it, with only in-frame sequences that have V and J called. A part of the clones is gone; compared with another copy, unresolved V genes explain less than half, and the rest is unexplained. The D gene and trimming were derived from the DNA, and the V and J assignments and clone size from that table. The sample data list hundreds of thousands of clones, and 88% of these were observed just once. Roughly 2% of the sample comes from the top ten.

A second Seattle source provided samples from volunteer blood donors who had recovered from COVID-19. Collaborating institutions collected whole blood in K2EDTA tubes following their own protocols. For TCRbeta analysis, collaborator samples were shipped as frozen whole blood, as isolated PBMCs, or as DNA extracted from either sample type. From cysteine to phenylalanine, the CDR3 is 13 amino acids long. Left in the record is the CDR3 DNA by itself, 39 bases read in frame from the first base. In the germline V gene (reference sequence), CDR1 corresponds to GTSNPN and CDR2 to SVGIG. V is pared back by 2 bases and J by 4 bases, with 12 bases lying between the germline termini.

The specimen was peripheral blood. The receptor chain draws on TRBV30 and TRBJ2-7; no D gene call is confident. This TCR came from a woman aged 40 to 50 who had recovered from COVID-19. Read as DNA, the sequence is TGTGCCTGGAGTACCCGGTACCGGTACGAGCAGTACTTC. Translated, this gives CAWSTRYRYEQYF.